The clone carrying this T cell receptor beta chain was seen ten or more times. Its matching antigen is unknown. This record comes from a study of spatial heterogeneity in lung cancer. On the study more broadly: A unique TCR and UMI combination showed up more than ten times in raw reads, on average. Study outcomes and limitations: At resection, ubiquitous expanded tumor TCRs appeared in blood more than at follow-up.

CDR1 and CDR2 from the germline V gene are SQVTM and ANQGSEA. CDR3 size: 12 residues. V trimming: 6 bases; J trimming: 5 bases; junction bases outside the gene matches: 6. Time point of the sample: sample taken at primary tumor resection. Whole RNA came from tumor, nontumor lung or frozen PBMC and was sequenced without being sorted. Samples came from some 73 TRACERx patients with untreated early-stage lung cancer. MiXCR, applied by TCRdb to the 5' RACE reads, yields one record per CDR3 protein. The sample shows around 45,000 distinct CDR3 sequences, roughly an eighth of them seen only once. Sequenced material: PBMCs, taken at surgery. The receptor's source is a male donor with early-stage non-small cell lung cancer. The gene calls are TRBV29-1 and TRBJ2-5; 7 nucleotides agree with TRBD1. The CDR3 DNA is TGCAGCGTCTCTTTACAGGGGGAGACCCAGTACTTC. Its translation: CSVSLQGETQYF. The whole variable domain, filled in from reference TRBV29-1 and TRBJ2-5, reads SAVISQKPSRDICQRGTSLTIQCQVDSQVTMMFWYRQQPGQSLTLIATANQGSEATYESGFVIDKFPISRPNLTFSTLTVSNMSPEDSSIYLCSVSLQGETQYFGPGTRLLVL.